This TCR beta chain was found in a study of CD8+ T cells in alopecia areata. Investigators isolated RNA and reverse transcribed it into cDNA to act as the sequencing template. This table comes from immunoSEQ multiplex PCR, and its TCRdb copy is limited to in-frame clones, with some not included. The sample consists of about 160,000 clones, roughly 65% of them appearing once. The treatment was: oral pan-JAK inhibitor, 5-10 mg twice daily. Germline CDR1 and CDR2: LNHDA and SQIVND (reference sequence). J gave up 3 bases and V 7 bases, and 3 bases lay outside the gene matches. The CDR3 contains 13 residues.

The V call is TRBV19, the J call TRBJ2-3; 8 nucleotides match TRBD2. Sequenced material: CD4+ T cells sorted from blood, taken at week 4, from a patient treated with tofacitinib. The receptor was isolated from a human donor with alopecia areata. CDR3 sequence reads: CASIGTSTDTQYF. The CDR3 DNA reads TGTGCCAGTATCGGGACTAGTACAGATACGCAGTATTTT.